The clone carrying this T cell receptor beta chain appeared once. With random hexamers, reverse transcription was performed on about 0.5 to 1 ug of RNA. Amplification of TCR beta CDR3 by immunoSEQ multiplex PCR spanned 54 Vbeta and 13 Jbeta. TCRdb re-analysed the immunoSEQ multiplex PCR reads in MiXCR, keeping a single row per CDR3 protein. The sample gives approximately 75,000 distinct CDR3 sequences, around 95% of which show up once; about 0.25% is in the top ten. The CDR3 has 16 amino acids. V was trimmed by 2 bases and J by 5 bases, leaving 17 bases between them. Germline V gene data show CDR1 as LGHNA and CDR2 as YSLEER. The data are from a study of CD8 T cells in Susac syndrome.

The clonotype originates from a human donor in good health. The chain has TRBV4-3 and TRBJ2-3; D is tentatively TRBD1 or TRBD2 (6 bases each). Sequencing was done on a sample of CD8+ T cells from PBMCs. As DNA, the CDR3 is TGCGCCAGCAGCCAAAACCGGGGGCTTAACCAAGATACGCAGTATTTT. It encodes CASSQNRGLNQDTQYF.